Here is one T cell receptor beta chain with its context. The data are from a study of control samples from healthy donors and cancer patients. Generated by immunoSEQ multiplex PCR, the TCRdb table keeps only in-frame clones and is missing some. This sample has about 110,000 clones, with about nine tenths found just once. Germline loops: CDR1 MNHEY, CDR2 SMNVEV (reference sequence). The CDR3 extends over 14 amino acids. With 3 bases removed from V and 7 bases from J, the gap between germline ends came to 10 bases. Sequenced input: blood. The origin of this receptor is a human donor in good health. The donor label of this sample is uncertain. The chain couples TRBV27 to TRBJ1-6; no clear D. The CDR3, as DNA: TGTGCCAGCAGTTTTCCCGGCCAAAATTCACCCCTCCACTTT. Protein product: CASSFPGQNSPLHF.